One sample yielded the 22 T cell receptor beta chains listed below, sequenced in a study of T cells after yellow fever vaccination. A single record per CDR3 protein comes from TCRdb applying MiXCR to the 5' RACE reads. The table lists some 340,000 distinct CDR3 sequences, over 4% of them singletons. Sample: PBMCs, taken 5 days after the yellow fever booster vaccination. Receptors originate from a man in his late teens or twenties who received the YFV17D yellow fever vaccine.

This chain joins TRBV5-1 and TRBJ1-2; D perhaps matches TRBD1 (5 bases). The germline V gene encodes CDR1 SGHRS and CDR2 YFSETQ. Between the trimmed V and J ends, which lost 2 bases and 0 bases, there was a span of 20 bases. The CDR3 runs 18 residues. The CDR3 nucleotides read TGCGCCAGCAGCTTCGGGAGAAGCCCGGGACCTACTAACTATGGCTACACCTTC. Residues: CASSFGRSPGPTNYGYTF.

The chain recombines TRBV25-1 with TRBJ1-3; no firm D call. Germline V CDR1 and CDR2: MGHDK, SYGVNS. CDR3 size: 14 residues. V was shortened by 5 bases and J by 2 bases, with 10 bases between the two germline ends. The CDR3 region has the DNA TGTGCCAGCAGTTGGGAACCACCTGGAAACACCATATATTTT. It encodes CASSWEPPGNTIYF.

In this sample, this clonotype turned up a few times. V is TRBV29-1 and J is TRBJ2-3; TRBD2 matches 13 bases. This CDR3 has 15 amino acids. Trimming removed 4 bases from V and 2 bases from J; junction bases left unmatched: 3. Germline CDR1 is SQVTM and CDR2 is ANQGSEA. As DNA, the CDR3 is TGCAGCGTTGGGGGACTAGCGGGGATCACAGATACGCAGTATTTT. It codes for CSVGGLAGITDTQYF.

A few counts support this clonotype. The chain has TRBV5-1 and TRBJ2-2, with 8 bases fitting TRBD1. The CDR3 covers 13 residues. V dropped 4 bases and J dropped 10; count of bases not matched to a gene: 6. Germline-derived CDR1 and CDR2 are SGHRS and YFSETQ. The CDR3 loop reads CASSPDRAPELFF. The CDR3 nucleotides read TGCGCCAGCAGCCCGGACAGGGCCCCGGAGCTGTTTTTT.

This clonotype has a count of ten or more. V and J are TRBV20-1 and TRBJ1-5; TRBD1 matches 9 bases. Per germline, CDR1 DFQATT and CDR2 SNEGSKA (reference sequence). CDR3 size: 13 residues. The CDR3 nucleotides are TGCGGACAGGGGAGTTATAGCAATCAGCCCCAGCATTTT. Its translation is CGQGSYSNQPQHF.

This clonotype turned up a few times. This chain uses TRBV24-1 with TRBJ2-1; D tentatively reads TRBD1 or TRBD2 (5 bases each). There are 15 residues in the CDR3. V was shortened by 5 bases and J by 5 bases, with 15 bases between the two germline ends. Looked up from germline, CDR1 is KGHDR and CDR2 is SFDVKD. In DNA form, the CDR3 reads TGTGCCACCAGTGGAGGGGCAGGTGGGCACAATGAGCAGTTCTTC. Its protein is CATSGGAGGHNEQFF.

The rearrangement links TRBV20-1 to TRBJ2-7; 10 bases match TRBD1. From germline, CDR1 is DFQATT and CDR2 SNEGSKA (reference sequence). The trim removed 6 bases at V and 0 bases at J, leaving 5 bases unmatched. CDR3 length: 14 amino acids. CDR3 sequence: CSASDRGSSYEQYF. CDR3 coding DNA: TGCAGTGCATCGGACAGGGGGAGCTCCTACGAGCAGTACTTC.

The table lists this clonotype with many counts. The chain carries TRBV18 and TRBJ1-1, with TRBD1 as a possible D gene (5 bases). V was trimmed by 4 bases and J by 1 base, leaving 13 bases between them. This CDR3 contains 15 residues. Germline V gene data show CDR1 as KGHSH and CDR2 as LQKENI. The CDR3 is CASSLHPGGNTEAFF. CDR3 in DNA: TGTGCCAGCTCACTCCACCCCGGGGGGAACACTGAAGCTTTCTTT.

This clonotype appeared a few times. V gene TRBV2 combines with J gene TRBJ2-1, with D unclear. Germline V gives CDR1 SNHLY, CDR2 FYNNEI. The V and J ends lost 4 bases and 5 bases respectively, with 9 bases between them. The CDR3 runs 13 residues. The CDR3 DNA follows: TGTGCCAGCAGTGGGGGTCTCGACAATGAGCAGTTCTTC. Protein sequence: CASSGGLDNEQFF.

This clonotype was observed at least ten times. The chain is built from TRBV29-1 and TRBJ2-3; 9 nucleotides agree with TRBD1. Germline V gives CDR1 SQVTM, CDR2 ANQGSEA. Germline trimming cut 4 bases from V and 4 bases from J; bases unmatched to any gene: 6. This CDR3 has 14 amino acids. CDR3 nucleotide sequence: TGCAGCGTTGTGCCACAGGGGGCTGCAGATACGCAGTATTTT. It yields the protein CSVVPQGAADTQYF.

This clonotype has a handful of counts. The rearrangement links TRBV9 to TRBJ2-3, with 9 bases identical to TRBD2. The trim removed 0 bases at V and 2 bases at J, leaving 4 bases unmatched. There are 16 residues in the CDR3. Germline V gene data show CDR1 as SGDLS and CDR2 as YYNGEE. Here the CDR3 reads CASSVGASGDTDTQYF. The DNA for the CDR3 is TGTGCCAGCAGCGTAGGGGCTAGCGGGGACACAGATACGCAGTATTTT.

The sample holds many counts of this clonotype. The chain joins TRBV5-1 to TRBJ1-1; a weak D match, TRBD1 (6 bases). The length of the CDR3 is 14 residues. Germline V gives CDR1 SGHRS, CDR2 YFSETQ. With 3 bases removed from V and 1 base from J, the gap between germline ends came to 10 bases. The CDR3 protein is CASSSLQGNTEAFF. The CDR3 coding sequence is TGCGCCAGCAGCTCATTACAGGGGAACACTGAAGCTTTCTTT. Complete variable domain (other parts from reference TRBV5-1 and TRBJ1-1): KAGVTQTPRYLIKTRGQQVTLSCSPISGHRSVSWYQQTPGQGLQFLFEYFSETQRNKGNFPGRFSGRQFSNSRSEMNVSTLELGDSALYLCASSSLQGNTEAFFGQGTRLTVV.

The CDR3 here is CASSPGRESEAFF. CDR3 DNA sequence: TGTGCCAGCAGCCCCGGGCGGGAATCTGAAGCTTTCTTT. V is TRBV7-9 and J is TRBJ1-1; D gene uncertain. The V end lost 5 bases, the J end lost 6 bases, and 13 bases lay between the germline ends. The germline CDR1 and CDR2 sequences are SEHNR and FQNEAQ (reference sequence). The CDR3 loop spans 13 amino acids.

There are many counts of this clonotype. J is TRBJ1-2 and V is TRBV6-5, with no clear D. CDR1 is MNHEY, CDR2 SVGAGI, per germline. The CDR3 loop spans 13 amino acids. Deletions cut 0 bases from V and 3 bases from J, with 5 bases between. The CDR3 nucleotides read TGTGCCAGCAGTTACTCCGAGGACTATGGCTACACCTTC. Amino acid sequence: CASSYSEDYGYTF.

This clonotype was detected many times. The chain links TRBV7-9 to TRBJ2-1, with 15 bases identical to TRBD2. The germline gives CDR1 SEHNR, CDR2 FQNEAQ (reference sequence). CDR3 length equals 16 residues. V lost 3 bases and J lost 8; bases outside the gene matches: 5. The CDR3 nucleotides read TGTGCCAGCAGCTTGCGCGGGACTAGCGGGGGGCATGAGCAGTTCTTC. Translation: CASSLRGTSGGHEQFF.

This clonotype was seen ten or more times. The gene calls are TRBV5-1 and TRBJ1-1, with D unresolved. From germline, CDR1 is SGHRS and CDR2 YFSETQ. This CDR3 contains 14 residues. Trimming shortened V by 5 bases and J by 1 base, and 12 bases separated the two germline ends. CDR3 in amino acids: CASRPRSGNTEAFF. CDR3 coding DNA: TGCGCCAGCAGGCCTCGAAGTGGGAACACTGAAGCTTTCTTT.

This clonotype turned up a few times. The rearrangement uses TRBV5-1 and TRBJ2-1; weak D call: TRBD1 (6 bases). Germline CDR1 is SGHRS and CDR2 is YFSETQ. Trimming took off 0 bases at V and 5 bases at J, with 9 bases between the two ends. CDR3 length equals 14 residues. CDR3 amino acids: CASSLDRVDNEQFF. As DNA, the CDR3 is TGCGCCAGCAGCTTGGACAGGGTAGACAATGAGCAGTTCTTC. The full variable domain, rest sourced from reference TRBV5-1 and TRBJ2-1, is KAGVTQTPRYLIKTRGQQVTLSCSPISGHRSVSWYQQTPGQGLQFLFEYFSETQRNKGNFPGRFSGRQFSNSRSEMNVSTLELGDSALYLCASSLDRVDNEQFFGPGTRLTVL.

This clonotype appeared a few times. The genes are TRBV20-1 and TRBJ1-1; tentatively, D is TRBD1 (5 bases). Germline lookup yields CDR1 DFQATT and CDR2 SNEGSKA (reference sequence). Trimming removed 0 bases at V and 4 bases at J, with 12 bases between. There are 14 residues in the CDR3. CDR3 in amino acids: CSAREVGTPTEAFF. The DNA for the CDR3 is TGCAGTGCTAGAGAGGTGGGGACGCCCACTGAAGCTTTCTTT.

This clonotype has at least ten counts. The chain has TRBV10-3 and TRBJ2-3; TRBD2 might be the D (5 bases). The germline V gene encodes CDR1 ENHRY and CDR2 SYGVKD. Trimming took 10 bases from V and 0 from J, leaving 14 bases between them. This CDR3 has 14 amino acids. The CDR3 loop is CASVASLSTDTQYF. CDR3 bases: TGTGCCAGCGTAGCGAGCCTAAGCACAGATACGCAGTATTTT.

CDR3 sequence: CASSQGPGFSYEQYV. CDR3 DNA: TGCGCCAGCAGCCAAGGTCCGGGCTTCTCCTACGAGCAGTACGTC. The chain has TRBV4-1 and TRBJ2-7; no firm D call. Germline values: CDR1 MGHRA, CDR2 YSYEKL. This CDR3 has 15 amino acids. The V end lost 1 base, the J end lost 0 bases, and 10 bases lay between the germline ends.

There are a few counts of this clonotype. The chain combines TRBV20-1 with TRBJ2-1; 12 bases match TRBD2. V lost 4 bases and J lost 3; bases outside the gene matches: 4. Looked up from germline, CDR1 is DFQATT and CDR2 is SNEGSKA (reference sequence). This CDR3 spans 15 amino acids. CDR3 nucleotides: TGCAGTGCTATTAGACTAGCGGGGGACTACAATGAGCAGTTCTTC. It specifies CSAIRLAGDYNEQFF.

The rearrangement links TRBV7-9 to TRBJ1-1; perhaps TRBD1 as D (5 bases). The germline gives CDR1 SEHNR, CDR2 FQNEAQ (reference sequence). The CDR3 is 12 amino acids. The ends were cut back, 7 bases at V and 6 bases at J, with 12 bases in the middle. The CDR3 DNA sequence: TGTGCCAGCATACCCCAAGGGGCTGAAGCTTTCTTT. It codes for CASIPQGAEAFF.